The entry below gives a single T cell receptor (beta chain) sequence along with its context. Its antigen remains unknown. The record originates from a study of T cells in Graves' hyperthyroidism and ophthalmopathy. The source of the PBMCs was about 10 ml of fresh peripheral blood. The investigators amplified TCR beta CDR3 regions from RNA transcripts. The HTBI set primed first-round TCR CDR3 RT-PCR. One entry per CDR3 protein results from TCRdb running MiXCR on the multiplex PCR reads. Among more than 75,000 distinct CDR3 sequences listed, over 50% were seen once. Whole-study findings and limits: The model forecast ophthalmopathy, anticipating it by a median around 6.5 months before onset. Blood also carried most thyroid clonotypes expanded above 0.001.

This CDR3 contains 16 residues. The germline CDR1 and CDR2 sequences are LNHNV and YYDKDF (reference sequence). V dropped 0 bases and J dropped 3 bases, with 12 bases sitting between them. The source is a woman aged 35 to 49 with Graves' hyperthyroidism. This sequence joins TRBV15 and TRBJ1-3; no definite D call. The sequenced sample was blood. CDR3 DNA: TGTGCCACCAGCAGAGAGAGGGCAGTCTATGGAAACACCATATATTTT. Translated, it gives CATSRERAVYGNTIYF. The variable domain in full, with the rest retrieved from reference TRBV15 and TRBJ1-3, is DAMVIQNPRYQVTQFGKPVTLSCSQTLNHNVMYWYQQKSSQAPKLLFHYYDKDFNNEADTPDNFQSRRPNTSFCFLDIRSPGLGDTAMYLCATSRERAVYGNTIYFGEGSWLTVV.